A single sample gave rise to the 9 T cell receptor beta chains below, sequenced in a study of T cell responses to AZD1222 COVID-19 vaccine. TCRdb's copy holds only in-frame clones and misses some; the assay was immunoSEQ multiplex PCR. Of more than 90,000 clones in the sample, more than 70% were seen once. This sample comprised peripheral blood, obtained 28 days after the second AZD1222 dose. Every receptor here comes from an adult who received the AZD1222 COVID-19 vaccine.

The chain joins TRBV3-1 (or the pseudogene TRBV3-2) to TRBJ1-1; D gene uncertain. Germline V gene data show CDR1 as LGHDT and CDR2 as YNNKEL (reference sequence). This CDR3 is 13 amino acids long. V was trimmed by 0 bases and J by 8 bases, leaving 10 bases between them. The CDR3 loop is CASSQDLNEEAFF. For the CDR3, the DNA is TGTGCCAGCAGCCAAGATTTAAATGAGGAAGCTTTCTTT.

This CDR3 reads CASRRLAGGHTGELFF. The CDR3 DNA reads as TGTGCCAGTAGAAGGCTAGCGGGAGGCCACACCGGGGAGCTGTTTTTT. The genes are TRBV19 and TRBJ2-2; TRBD2 agrees at 11 bases. This CDR3 is 16 amino acids long. The germline gives CDR1 LNHDA, CDR2 SQIVND (reference sequence). With 6 bases clipped from V and 3 bases from J, the junction kept 6 bases outside the gene matches.

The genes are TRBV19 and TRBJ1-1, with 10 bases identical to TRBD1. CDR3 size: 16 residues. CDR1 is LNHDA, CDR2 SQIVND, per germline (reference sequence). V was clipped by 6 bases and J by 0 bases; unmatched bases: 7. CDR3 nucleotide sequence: TGTGCCAGTAGGCCGGGACAGGGGCCATTGAACACTGAAGCTTTCTTT. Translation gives CASRPGQGPLNTEAFF.

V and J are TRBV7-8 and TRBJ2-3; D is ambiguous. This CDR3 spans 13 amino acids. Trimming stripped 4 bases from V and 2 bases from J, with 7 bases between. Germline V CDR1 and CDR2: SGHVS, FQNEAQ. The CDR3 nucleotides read TGTGCCAGCAGCTCACAGTACACAGATACGCAGTATTTT. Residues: CASSSQYTDTQYF.

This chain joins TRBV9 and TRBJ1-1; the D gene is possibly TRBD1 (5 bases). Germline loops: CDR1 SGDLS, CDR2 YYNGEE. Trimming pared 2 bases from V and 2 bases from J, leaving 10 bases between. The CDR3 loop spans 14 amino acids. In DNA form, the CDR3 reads TGTGCCAGCAGCGTTCGGGGCACAAACACTGAAGCTTTCTTT. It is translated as CASSVRGTNTEAFF. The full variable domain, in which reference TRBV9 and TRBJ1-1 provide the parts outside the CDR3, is DSGVTQTPKHLITATGQRVTLRCSPRSGDLSVYWYQQSLDQGLQFLIQYYNGEERAKGNILERFSAQQFPDLHSELNLSSLELGDSALYFCASSVRGTNTEAFFGQGTRLTVV.

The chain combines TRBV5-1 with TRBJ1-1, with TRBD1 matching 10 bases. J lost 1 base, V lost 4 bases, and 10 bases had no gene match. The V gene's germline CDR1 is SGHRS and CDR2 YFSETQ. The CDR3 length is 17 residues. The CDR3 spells CASSRGQGRVKNTEAFF. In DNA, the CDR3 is TGCGCCAGCAGCCGGGGACAGGGGAGGGTGAAGAACACTGAAGCTTTCTTT.

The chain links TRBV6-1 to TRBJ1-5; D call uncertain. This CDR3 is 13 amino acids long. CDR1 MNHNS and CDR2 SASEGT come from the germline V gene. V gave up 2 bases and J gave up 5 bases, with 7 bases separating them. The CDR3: CASSESIYQPQHF. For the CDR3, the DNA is TGTGCCAGCAGTGAATCAATATATCAGCCCCAGCATTTT.

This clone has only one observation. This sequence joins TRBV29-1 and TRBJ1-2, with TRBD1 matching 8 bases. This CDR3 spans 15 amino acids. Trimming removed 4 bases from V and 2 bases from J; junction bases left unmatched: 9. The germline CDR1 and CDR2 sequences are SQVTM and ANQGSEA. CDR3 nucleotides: TGCAGCGTTGTGGGATGGGGGACAGGAAACTATGGCTACACCTTC. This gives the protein CSVVGWGTGNYGYTF.

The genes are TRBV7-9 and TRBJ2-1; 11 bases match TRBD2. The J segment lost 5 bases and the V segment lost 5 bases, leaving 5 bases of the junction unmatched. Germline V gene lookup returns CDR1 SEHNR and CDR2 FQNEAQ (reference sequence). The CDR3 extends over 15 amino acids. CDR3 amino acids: CASSLGTSGNNEQFF. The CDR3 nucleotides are TGTGCCAGCAGCCTAGGGACTAGCGGCAACAATGAGCAGTTCTTC.